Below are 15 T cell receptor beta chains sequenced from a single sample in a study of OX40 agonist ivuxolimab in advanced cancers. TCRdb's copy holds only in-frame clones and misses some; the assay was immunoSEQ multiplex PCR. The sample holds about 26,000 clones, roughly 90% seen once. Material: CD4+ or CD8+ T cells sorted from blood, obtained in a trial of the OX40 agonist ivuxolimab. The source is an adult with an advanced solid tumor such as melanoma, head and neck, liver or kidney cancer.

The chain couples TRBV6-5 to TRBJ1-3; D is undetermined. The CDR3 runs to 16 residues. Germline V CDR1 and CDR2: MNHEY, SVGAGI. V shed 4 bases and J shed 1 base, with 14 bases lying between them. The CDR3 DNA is TGTGCCAGCAGTTCAAGTCCCCTCGCTTCTGGAAACACCATATATTTT. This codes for CASSSSPLASGNTIYF.

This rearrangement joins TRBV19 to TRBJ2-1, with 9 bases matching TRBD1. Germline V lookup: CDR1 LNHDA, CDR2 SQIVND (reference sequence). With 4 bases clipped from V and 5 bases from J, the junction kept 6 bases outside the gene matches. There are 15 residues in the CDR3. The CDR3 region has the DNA TGTGCCAGTAGTACCGGGACAGGGTGGGACAATGAGCAGTTCTTC. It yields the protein CASSTGTGWDNEQFF.

This CDR3 is CASSTDLGQALYEQYF. In nucleotides, the CDR3 is TGTGCCAGCAGCACAGACCTGGGACAGGCCCTCTACGAGCAGTACTTC. J is TRBJ2-7 and V is TRBV7-9; 8 nucleotides align to TRBD1. The CDR3 has 16 residues. Germline V gene data show CDR1 as SEHNR and CDR2 as FQNEAQ (reference sequence). The V gene end was trimmed by 5 bases and the J gene end by 3 bases; junction bases not matched to a gene: 12.

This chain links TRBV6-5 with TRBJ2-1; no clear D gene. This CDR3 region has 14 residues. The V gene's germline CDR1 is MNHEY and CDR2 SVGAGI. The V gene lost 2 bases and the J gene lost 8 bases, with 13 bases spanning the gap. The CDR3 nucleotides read TGTGCCAGCAGTTACATACATCAGAGCGATGAGCAGTTCTTC. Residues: CASSYIHQSDEQFF.

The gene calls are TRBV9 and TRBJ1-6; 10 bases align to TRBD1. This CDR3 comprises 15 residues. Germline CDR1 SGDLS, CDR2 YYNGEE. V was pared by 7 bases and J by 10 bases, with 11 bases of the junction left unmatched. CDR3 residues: CASGDLTGGLSPLHF. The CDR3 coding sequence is TGTGCCAGCGGGGACCTGACAGGGGGCTTATCACCCCTCCACTTT.

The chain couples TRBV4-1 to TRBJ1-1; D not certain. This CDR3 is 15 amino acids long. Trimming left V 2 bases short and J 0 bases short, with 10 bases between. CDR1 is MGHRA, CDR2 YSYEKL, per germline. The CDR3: CASSQRSGMNTEAFF. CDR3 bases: TGCGCCAGCAGCCAACGGAGCGGCATGAACACTGAAGCTTTCTTT.

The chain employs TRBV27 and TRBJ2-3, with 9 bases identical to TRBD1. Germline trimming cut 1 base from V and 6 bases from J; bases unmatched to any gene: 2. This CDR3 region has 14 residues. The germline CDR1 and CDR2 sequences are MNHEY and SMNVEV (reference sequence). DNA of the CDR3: TGTGCCAGCAGTTTATGGACAGGGGAGGATACGCAGTATTTT. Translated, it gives CASSLWTGEDTQYF.

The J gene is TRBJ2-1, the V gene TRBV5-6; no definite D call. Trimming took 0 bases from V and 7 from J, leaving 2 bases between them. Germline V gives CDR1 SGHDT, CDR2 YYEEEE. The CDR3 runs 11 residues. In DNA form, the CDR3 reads TGTGCCAGCAGCTTGGATAATGAGCAGTTCTTC. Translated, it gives CASSLDNEQFF. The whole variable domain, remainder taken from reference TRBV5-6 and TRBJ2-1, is DAGVTQSPTHLIKTRGQQVTLRCSPKSGHDTVSWYQQALGQGPQFIFQYYEEEERQRGNFPDRFSGHQFPNYSSELNVNALLLGDSALYLCASSLDNEQFFGPGTRLTVL.

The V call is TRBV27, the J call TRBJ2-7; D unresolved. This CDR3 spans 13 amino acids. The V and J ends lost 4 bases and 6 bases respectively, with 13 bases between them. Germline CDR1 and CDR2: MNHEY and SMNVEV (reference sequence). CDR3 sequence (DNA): TGTGCCAGCAGTTCCCTTTCCGCGCCCGAGCAGTACTTC. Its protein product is CASSSLSAPEQYF.

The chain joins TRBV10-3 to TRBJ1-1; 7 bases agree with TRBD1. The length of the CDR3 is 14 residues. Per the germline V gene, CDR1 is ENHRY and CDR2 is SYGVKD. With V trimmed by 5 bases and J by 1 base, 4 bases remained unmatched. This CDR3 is CAISRQGWNTEAFF. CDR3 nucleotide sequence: TGTGCCATCAGTCGACAGGGTTGGAACACTGAAGCTTTCTTT.

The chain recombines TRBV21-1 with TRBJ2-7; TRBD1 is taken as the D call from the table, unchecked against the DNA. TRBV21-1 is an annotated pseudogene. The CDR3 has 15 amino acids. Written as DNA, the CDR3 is TGTGCCAGCAGCACCCGGACAGGGGGATCCTACGAGCAGTACTTC. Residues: CASSTRTGGSYEQYF.

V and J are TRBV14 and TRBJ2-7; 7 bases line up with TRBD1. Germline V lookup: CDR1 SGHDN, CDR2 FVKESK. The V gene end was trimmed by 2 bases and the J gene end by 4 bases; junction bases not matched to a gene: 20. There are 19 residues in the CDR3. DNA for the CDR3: TGTGCCAGCAGCCAAAAGCGAAGGTATTGGATAACAGGGGATTACGAGCAGTACTTC. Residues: CASSQKRRYWITGDYEQYF.

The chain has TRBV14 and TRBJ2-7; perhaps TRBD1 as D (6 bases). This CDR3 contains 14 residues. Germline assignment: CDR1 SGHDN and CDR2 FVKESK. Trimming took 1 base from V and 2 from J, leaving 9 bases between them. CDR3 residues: CASSQGQGPYEQYF. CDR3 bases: TGTGCCAGCAGCCAAGGCCAGGGGCCCTACGAGCAGTACTTC.

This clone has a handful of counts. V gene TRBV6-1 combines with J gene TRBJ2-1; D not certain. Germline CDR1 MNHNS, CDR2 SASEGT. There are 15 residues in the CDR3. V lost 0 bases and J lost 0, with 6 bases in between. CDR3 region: CASSEAKGSYNEQFF. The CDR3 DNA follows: TGTGCCAGCAGTGAAGCGAAGGGCTCCTACAATGAGCAGTTCTTC.

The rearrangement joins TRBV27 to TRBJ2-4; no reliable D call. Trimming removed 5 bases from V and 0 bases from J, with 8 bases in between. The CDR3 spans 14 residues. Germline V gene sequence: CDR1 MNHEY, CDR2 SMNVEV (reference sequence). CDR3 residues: CASSALLAKNIQYF. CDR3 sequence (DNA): TGTGCCAGCAGTGCATTGCTAGCCAAAAACATTCAGTACTTC.